This T cell receptor beta chain is from a study of blood T cell repertoires in COVID-19. Study context: Spain, Italy and the United States supplied samples that represented acute and convalescent COVID-19. T cells, B-cell-depleted T cells, or PBMCs provided the cDNA or gDNA that served as material.

In the authors' methods: Amplification of reference gene primers was used by the study to estimate nucleated cell counts. Assay used: immunoSEQ multiplex PCR; TCRdb lists only in-frame clones, some missing. V, J and clone size are those of that table, while D and trimming were read from the DNA. The table records roughly 77,000 clones, 79% of them present only once. The source of this sequence is a man aged 55-75 years with active or convalescent COVID-19. Sequencing was done on a sample of peripheral blood.

CDR3 region: CASSLTGQPQHF. In nucleotides, the CDR3 is TGTGCCAGCAGCCTCACAGGTCAGCCCCAGCATTTT. This sequence joins TRBV3-1 (or the pseudogene TRBV3-2) and TRBJ1-5; D possibly corresponds to TRBD1 (5 bases). V was clipped by 4 bases and J by 6 bases, with 7 bases between them. Germline V gives CDR1 LGHDT, CDR2 YNNKEL (reference sequence). CDR3 length: 12 amino acids.